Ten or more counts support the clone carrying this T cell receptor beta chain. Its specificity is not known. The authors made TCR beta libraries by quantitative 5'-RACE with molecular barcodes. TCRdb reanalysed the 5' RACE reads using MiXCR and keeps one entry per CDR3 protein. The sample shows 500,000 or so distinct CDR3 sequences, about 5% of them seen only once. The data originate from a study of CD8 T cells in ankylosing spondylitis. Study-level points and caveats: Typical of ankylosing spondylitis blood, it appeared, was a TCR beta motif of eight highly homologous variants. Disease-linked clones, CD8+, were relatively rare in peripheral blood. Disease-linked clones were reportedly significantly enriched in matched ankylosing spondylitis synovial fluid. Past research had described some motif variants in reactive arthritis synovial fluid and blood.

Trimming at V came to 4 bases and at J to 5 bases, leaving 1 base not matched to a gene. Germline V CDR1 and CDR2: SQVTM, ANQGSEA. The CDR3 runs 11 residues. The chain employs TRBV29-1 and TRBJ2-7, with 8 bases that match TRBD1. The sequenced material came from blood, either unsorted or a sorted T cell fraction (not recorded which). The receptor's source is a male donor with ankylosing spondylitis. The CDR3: CSVGTGNEQYF. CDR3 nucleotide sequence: TGCAGCGTTGGGACAGGGAACGAGCAGTACTTC.